Only one count was recorded for the clone carrying this TCR beta chain. Its target is not known. The sample comes from a study of T cell repertoires in cytomegalovirus infection. Study-level background: Carrying CMV and the relevant HLA type showed in public TCR beta signatures. Points from the study as a whole: The cumulative frequency of public TCR beta families identified carriers of CMV plus the relevant HLA. In two of eight donors, the top clonotype was HLA-C-restricted CMV-specific.

TCRdb re-called the reads with MiXCR, one entry per CDR3 protein. The data show hundreds of thousands of distinct CDR3 sequences, roughly 24% seen once. With V trimmed by 0 bases and J by 5 bases, 9 bases remained unmatched. Germline CDR1 SGHAT, CDR2 FQNNGV. The CDR3 extends over 17 amino acids. This TCR derives from a human donor in good health (CMV status not recorded). Some clones in this sample may be carry-over from other donors' samples. This chain links TRBV11-2 with TRBJ2-5, with 10 bases fitting TRBD2. What was sequenced was CD8+ T cells from PBMCs. The CDR3 loop is CASSLDPTSGDRETQYF. CDR3 in DNA: TGTGCCAGCAGCTTAGATCCCACTAGCGGGGACAGGGAGACCCAGTACTTC.